The 20 T cell receptor beta chains below were found in one sample sequenced in a study of T cells in Graves' hyperthyroidism and ophthalmopathy. TCR beta CDR3 region amplification was performed from RNA transcripts. The HTBI primer set was used in a first-round RT-PCR of the TCR CDR3. TCRdb processed the multiplex PCR reads anew with MiXCR; each CDR3 protein has one entry. The sample contains a few hundred thousand distinct CDR3 sequences, approximately 15% of which appear only once. The material sequenced was blood. These receptors all stem from a woman aged 30 to 39 with Graves' hyperthyroidism that later progressed to Graves' ophthalmopathy.

This rearrangement joins TRBV9 to TRBJ1-4; no firm D call. This CDR3 contains 14 residues. Germline V gene lookup returns CDR1 SGDLS and CDR2 YYNGEE. With 2 bases removed from V and 0 bases from J, the gap between germline ends came to 5 bases. In nucleotides, the CDR3 is TGTGCCAGCAGCGTCTATTCAACTAATGAAAAACTGTTTTTT. It is translated as CASSVYSTNEKLFF.

This clonotype was observed many times. The chain combines TRBV28 with TRBJ2-4, with D unclear. The germline CDR1 and CDR2 sequences are MDHEN and SYDVKM. V was clipped by 4 bases and J by 0 bases, with 16 bases between them. This CDR3 region has 17 residues. As DNA, the CDR3 is TGTGCCAGCAGTTACCCCAGACTCGCCCTAGCCAAAAACATTCAGTACTTC. Translating it yields CASSYPRLALAKNIQYF.

This clonotype was seen a few times. The chain combines TRBV6-1 with TRBJ2-1; D is undetermined. This CDR3 is built from 13 residues. Trimming cost V 5 bases and J 5 bases, with 10 bases left between them. Germline V lookup: CDR1 MNHNS, CDR2 SASEGT. As DNA, the CDR3 is TGTGCCAGCAGTAAATTGAAGGACAATGAGCAGTTCTTC. Amino acid sequence: CASSKLKDNEQFF.

This clonotype appeared a few times. The gene calls are TRBV19 and TRBJ2-2; 9 bases are shared with TRBD2. The CDR3 sequence is 16 residues long. The germline V gene encodes CDR1 LNHDA and CDR2 SQIVND (reference sequence). The J segment lost 4 bases and the V segment lost 6 bases, leaving 9 bases of the junction unmatched. CDR3 amino acids: CASSKREALSTGELFF. The DNA for the CDR3 is TGTGCCAGTAGCAAGCGGGAGGCGTTGAGCACCGGGGAGCTGTTTTTT.

In its sample, this clonotype was seen a few times. A much larger clone sits a single nucleotide away, making a read error possible. This rearrangement joins TRBV5-1 to TRBJ2-7, with 7 bases lining up with TRBD1. The CDR3 length is 15 residues. V lost 4 bases and J lost 5; bases outside the gene matches: 12. Germline CDR1 and CDR2: SGHRS and YFSETQ. CDR3 region: CASSIGDREGDEQYF. The CDR3 region has the DNA TGCGCCAGCAGCATCGGAGACAGGGAAGGCGACGAGCAGTACTTC.

The rearrangement joins TRBV5-1 to TRBJ2-7; D is perhaps TRBD2 (6 bases). The V gene's germline CDR1 is SGHRS and CDR2 YFSETQ. The CDR3 loop spans 15 amino acids. Trimming removed 2 bases from V and 4 bases from J, with 16 bases in between. The CDR3 protein is CASSFLASTEYEQYF. DNA for the CDR3: TGCGCCAGCAGCTTCCTAGCGTCCACAGAGTACGAGCAGTACTTC.

This clonotype was counted at least ten times. This chain joins TRBV12-3 or TRBV12-4 and TRBJ1-2; D is ambiguous. V lost 4 bases, J lost 8 bases, and 14 bases lay in between. The CDR3 totals 13 residues. Here the CDR3 reads CASSSSRFGGYTF. DNA for the CDR3: TGTGCCAGCAGTTCCTCCAGGTTCGGAGGCTACACCTTC.

This clonotype showed up many times. The chain recombines TRBV27 with TRBJ2-7, with D possibly matching TRBD1 (6 bases). This CDR3 contains 14 residues. Trimming pared 6 bases from V and 2 bases from J, leaving 14 bases between. Germline CDR1 and CDR2: MNHEY and SMNVEV (reference sequence). CDR3 sequence reads: CASSVDRRPYEQYF. The CDR3, as DNA: TGTGCCAGCAGCGTCGACAGGCGTCCCTACGAGCAGTACTTC.

The chain is built from TRBV9 and TRBJ1-4; D is unresolved. This CDR3 comprises 15 residues. Trimming pared 4 bases from V and 2 bases from J, leaving 12 bases between. CDR1 is SGDLS and CDR2 is YYNGEE in the germline V gene. The CDR3 coding sequence is TGTGCCAGCAGCAGTTACAGCACTACTAATGAAAAACTGTTTTTT. It codes for CASSSYSTTNEKLFF.

This clonotype was counted between two and nine times. This chain links TRBV4-3 with TRBJ2-7, with a tentative D call TRBD2 (6 bases). V dropped 0 bases and J dropped 3 bases, with 12 bases sitting between them. This CDR3 spans 15 amino acids. Germline V gene lookup returns CDR1 LGHNA and CDR2 YSLEER. The CDR3 DNA reads TGCGCCAGCAGCCAAGAGGGACTGCCTAACTACGAGCAGTACTTC. This translates into CASSQEGLPNYEQYF.

The chain has TRBV5-1 and TRBJ2-6, with D unclear. The CDR3 runs to 15 residues. Trimming stripped 5 bases from V and 0 bases from J, with 9 bases between. Germline-derived CDR1 and CDR2 are SGHRS and YFSETQ. The CDR3 coding sequence is TGCGCCAGCAGTAATACAGCCTCTGGGGCCAACGTCCTGACTTTC. Protein: CASSNTASGANVLTF.

This clonotype has ten or more counts. V and J are TRBV20-1 and TRBJ2-1; perhaps TRBD2 as D (7 bases). V lost 2 bases to trimming and J lost 4 bases, with 18 bases between them. The CDR3 has 16 amino acids. Germline loops: CDR1 DFQATT, CDR2 SNEGSKA (reference sequence). CDR3 DNA: TGCAGTGCTAGACCCTCCTCGGGGGGCAGATACAATGAGCAGTTCTTC. Amino acids: CSARPSSGGRYNEQFF.

At least ten counts were recorded for this clonotype. CDR3 sequence reads: CASSIGGADNEKLFF. The CDR3 bases are TGTGCCAGTAGTATAGGTGGGGCAGATAATGAAAAACTGTTTTTT. V and J are TRBV19 and TRBJ1-4, with D possibly TRBD1 on 5 matching bases. CDR3 size: 15 residues. In germline, CDR1 is LNHDA, CDR2 SQIVND (reference sequence). V lost 1 base, J lost 4 bases, and 10 bases lay in between.

This clonotype showed up many times. The chain employs TRBV5-1 and TRBJ1-5; D unclear. Trimming cost V 4 bases and J 5 bases, with 13 bases left between them. The germline CDR1 and CDR2 sequences are SGHRS and YFSETQ. The CDR3 consists of 14 residues. CDR3 protein: CASSRAMGDQPQHF. CDR3 nucleotide sequence: TGCGCCAGCAGCCGGGCGATGGGAGATCAGCCCCAGCATTTT.

Ten or more counts support this clonotype. The DNA of the CDR3 is TGTGCCAGCAGCCCCCAGACTAGCGGGCTCGTTAACTACAATGAGCAGTTCTTC. Translation: CASSPQTSGLVNYNEQFF. This rearrangement joins TRBV6-2 or TRBV6-3 to TRBJ2-1; 10 bases match TRBD2. V lost 6 bases and J lost 3; bases outside the gene matches: 14. The CDR3 runs 18 residues. Germline values: CDR1 MNHEY, CDR2 SVGEGT.

The chain combines TRBV7-6 with TRBJ2-2; D is possibly TRBD1 (6 bases). This CDR3 spans 15 amino acids. Per the germline V gene, CDR1 is SGHVS and CDR2 is FNYEAQ. V was trimmed by 3 bases and J by 1 base, leaving 9 bases between them. The CDR3 loop reads CASSFLQGNTGELFF. The CDR3 DNA reads TGTGCCAGCAGCTTCCTACAGGGGAACACCGGGGAGCTGTTTTTT.

This clonotype showed up just a few times. The chain recombines TRBV7-8 with TRBJ2-7; 8 bases match TRBD1. Germline V CDR1 and CDR2: SGHVS, FQNEAQ. With V trimmed by 7 bases and J by 3 bases, 5 bases remained unmatched. The CDR3 loop spans 13 amino acids. The CDR3 reads CASTKTGVYEQYF. For the CDR3, the DNA is TGTGCCAGCACCAAGACAGGGGTCTACGAGCAGTACTTC.

The sample holds many counts of this clonotype. The gene calls are TRBV7-2 and TRBJ2-5; no definite D call. Germline CDR1 SGHTA, CDR2 FQGNSA. V was clipped by 2 bases and J by 9 bases, with 25 bases between them. The CDR3 is 17 residues long. The CDR3 spells CASSLRPASPRRQAQYF. For the CDR3, the DNA is TGTGCCAGCAGCTTACGACCTGCGTCGCCCCGAAGGCAGGCCCAGTACTTC.

This clonotype was observed a few times. The chain is built from TRBV25-1 and TRBJ1-3; 9 nucleotides match TRBD1. The germline gives CDR1 MGHDK, CDR2 SYGVNS. V trimming: 3 bases; J trimming: 4 bases; junction bases outside the gene matches: 4. The CDR3 covers 15 residues. The CDR3 DNA is TGTGCCAGCAGTGATGCACAGGGGGCCGGAAACACCATATATTTT. Protein product: CASSDAQGAGNTIYF.

The CDR3: CASSSQVIAGYTQYF. In nucleotides, the CDR3 is TGTGCCAGCAGCTCCCAGGTTATAGCGGGGTATACGCAGTATTTT. The genes are TRBV7-2 and TRBJ2-3; 8 nucleotides line up with TRBD2. Looked up from germline, CDR1 is SGHTA and CDR2 is FQGNSA. The trim removed 4 bases at V and 7 bases at J, leaving 10 bases unmatched. There are 15 residues in the CDR3. Full variable domain (outside the CDR3, taken from reference TRBV7-2 and TRBJ2-3): GAGVSQSPSNKVTEKGKDVELRCDPISGHTALYWYRQSLGQGLEFLIYFQGNSAPDKSGLPSDRFSAERTGGSVSTLTIQRTQQEDSAVYLCASSSQVIAGYTQYFGPGTRLTVL.